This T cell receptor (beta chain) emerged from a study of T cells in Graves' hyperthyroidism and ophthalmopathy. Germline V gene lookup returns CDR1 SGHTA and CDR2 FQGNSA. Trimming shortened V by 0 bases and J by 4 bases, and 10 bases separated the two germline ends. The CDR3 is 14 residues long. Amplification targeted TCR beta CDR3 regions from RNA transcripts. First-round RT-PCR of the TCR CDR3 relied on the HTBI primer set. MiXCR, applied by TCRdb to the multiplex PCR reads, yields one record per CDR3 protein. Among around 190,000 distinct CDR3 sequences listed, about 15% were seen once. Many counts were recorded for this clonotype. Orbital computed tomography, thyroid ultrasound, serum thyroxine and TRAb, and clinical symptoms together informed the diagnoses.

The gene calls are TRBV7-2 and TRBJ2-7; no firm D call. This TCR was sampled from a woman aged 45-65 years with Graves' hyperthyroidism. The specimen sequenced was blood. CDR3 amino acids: CASSLAAVNYEQYF. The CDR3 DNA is TGTGCCAGCAGCTTAGCAGCTGTCAATTACGAGCAGTACTTC. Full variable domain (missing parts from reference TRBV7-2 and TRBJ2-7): GAGVSQSPSNKVTEKGKDVELRCDPISGHTALYWYRQSLGQGLEFLIYFQGNSAPDKSGLPSDRFSAERTGGSVSTLTIQRTQQEDSAVYLCASSLAAVNYEQYFGPGTRLTVT.